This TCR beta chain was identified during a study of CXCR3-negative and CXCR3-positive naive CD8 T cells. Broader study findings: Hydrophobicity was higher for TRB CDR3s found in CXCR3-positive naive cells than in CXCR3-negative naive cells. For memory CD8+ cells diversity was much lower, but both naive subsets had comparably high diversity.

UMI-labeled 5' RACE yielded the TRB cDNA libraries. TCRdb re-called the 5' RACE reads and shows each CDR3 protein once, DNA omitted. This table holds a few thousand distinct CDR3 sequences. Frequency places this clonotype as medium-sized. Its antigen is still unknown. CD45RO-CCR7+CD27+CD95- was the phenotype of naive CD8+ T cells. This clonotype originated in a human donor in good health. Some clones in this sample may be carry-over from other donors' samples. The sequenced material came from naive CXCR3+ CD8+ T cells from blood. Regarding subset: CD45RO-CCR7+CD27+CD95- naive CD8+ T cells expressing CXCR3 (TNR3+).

CDR3 residues: CASSHRLTPEAFF. The chain joins TRBV12-3 or TRBV12-4 to TRBJ1-1. This CDR3 is built from 13 residues.